This T cell receptor (beta chain) was identified in a study of naive and memory T cell subsets. The germline V gene encodes CDR1 DFQATT and CDR2 SNEGSKA (reference sequence). V was pared by 3 bases and J by 0 bases, with 8 bases of the junction left unmatched. This CDR3 has 16 residues. An equimolar mix of two oligonucleotides served as the beta constant-region primer for TRBC1 and TRBC2. Via MiXCR, TCRdb re-called the UMI-ligation and nested PCR reads, giving one row per CDR3 protein. This table has about 85,000 distinct CDR3 sequences, less than 15% appearing once. This clonotype came up a few times.

The sample was central memory CD4+ T cells from blood. This rearrangement joins TRBV20-1 to TRBJ2-1; TRBD2 matches at 7 bases. The sequence derives from a human donor in good health. The CDR3 DNA reads TGCAGTGCTAGCGTTCTAGCGGCTAGCTCCTACAATGAGCAGTTCTTC. This sequence encodes CSASVLAASSYNEQFF.